This entry features one T cell receptor beta chain sequence. Its antigen is as yet unknown. Some clones are missing from TCRdb's copy, which holds only in-frame ones; the method was immunoSEQ multiplex PCR. Here the sample spans 20,000 or so clones, 92% being singletons. The data were obtained in a study of untreated major depressive disorder. From thawed PBMCs, CD4+ T cells were purified by negative selection. General observations from the study: Compared with controls, depressed patients showed more TRBV05-01 (Vbeta 5.1) usage in CD4+ T cells.

V was pared by 6 bases and J by 5 bases, with 16 bases between. The CDR3 is 13 residues long. The germline CDR1 and CDR2 sequences are GTSNPN and SVGIG (reference sequence). Sequenced input: CD4+ T cells from PBMCs. This TCR was recovered from a woman between 40 and 55 years old with major depressive disorder. This chain links TRBV30 with TRBJ1-2, with D possibly matching TRBD1 (6 bases). In nucleotides, the CDR3 is TGTGCCTGTGAGAGGGGACACTTTTATGGCTACACCTTC. Its translation is CACERGHFYGYTF.